The rows below give T cell receptor beta chains drawn from one sample of a study of graft-versus-host responses after intestinal transplantation. For these TCRs, the target antigens are not known. The repertoire was sequenced with immunoSEQ multiplex PCR; TCRdb's copy has only in-frame clones and lacks some. The table lists over 85,000 clones, roughly 93% of them singletons, with roughly 0.5% in the top ten. The sequences come from unstimulated CD8+ T cells sorted from spleen or lymph node cells, collected before intestinal transplant. These receptors all come from a human donor who received an intestinal transplant. Both conserved end residues are part of each CDR3. A D gene is named only where the DNA matches it firmly. A row's size may be missing; if present it is once, few, many or a size class.

TRBV7-8	TRBJ2-2	NA	NA	CASSVSGFHTGELFF	TGTGCCAGCAGCGTTAGCGGTTTCCACACCGGGGAGCTGTTTTTT
TRBV7-8	TRBJ2-5	NA	NA	CASSGARELQETQYF	TGTGCCAGCAGCGGAGCTAGGGAACTACAAGAGACCCAGTACTTC
TRBV6-5	TRBJ1-1	NA	NA	CASSYSAGNTEAFF	TGTGCCAGCAGTTACTCTGCAGGGAACACTGAAGCTTTCTTT
TRBV9	TRBJ2-1	NA	TRBD2	CASSPSGGTYEQFF	TGTGCCAGCAGCCCCTCGGGAGGCACTTATGAGCAGTTCTTC
TRBV25-1	TRBJ1-1	NA	TRBD1	CASSWTGLNTEAFF	TGTGCCAGCAGTTGGACAGGCCTAAACACTGAAGCTTTCTTT
TRBV11-2	TRBJ1-5	once	NA	CASSLEGASNQPQHF	TGTGCCAGCAGCTTAGAGGGGGCGAGCAATCAGCCCCAGCATTTT
TRBV4-1	TRBJ2-3	NA	NA	CASSHGPPVERTDTQYF	TGCGCCAGCAGCCACGGCCCCCCGGTCGAAAGAACAGATACGCAGTATTTT
TRBV9	TRBJ2-2	NA	TRBD1	CASSVRDSGELFF	TGTGCCAGCAGCGTTCGGGACAGCGGGGAGCTGTTTTTT
TRBV2	TRBJ2-3	NA	NA	CVGRDTYTDTQYF	TGCGTAGGACGGGACACCTACACAGATACGCAGTATTTT
TRBV9	TRBJ2-1	NA	NA	CASSGSGNHNEQFF	TGTGCCAGCAGCGGTTCAGGTAACCACAATGAGCAGTTCTTC
TRBV7-9	TRBJ2-1	once	NA	CASSSDIGRLQFF	TGTGCCAGCAGCTCCGACATCGGACGGCTGCAGTTCTTC
TRBV7-7	TRBJ2-3	NA	TRBD2	CASSLRREGTDTQYF	TGTGCTAGCAGCTTAAGGCGGGAGGGCACAGATACGCAGTATTTT
TRBV6-5	TRBJ2-1	NA	NA	CASSYQSKAPYNEQFF	TGTGCCAGCAGTTACCAATCAAAGGCCCCCTACAATGAGCAGTTCTTC
TRBV5-1	TRBJ2-7	NA	NA	CASSFLGTTEYYEQYF	TGCGCCAGCAGCTTTCTGGGGACGACGGAGTACTACGAGCAGTACTTC
TRBV14	TRBJ1-3	NA	NA	CASSQISWTAGNTIYF	TGTGCCAGCAGCCAGATCAGCTGGACCGCTGGAAACACCATATATTTT
TRBV27	TRBJ2-5	NA	TRBD2	CASSSGLAAYQETQYF	TGTGCCAGCAGTTCCGGACTAGCGGCCTACCAAGAGACCCAGTACTTC
TRBV5-1	TRBJ2-1	NA	TRBD2	CASSLALAGSYNEQFF	TGCGCCAGCAGCTTGGCTCTAGCGGGGTCCTACAATGAGCAGTTCTTC
TRBV6-5	TRBJ2-1	NA	TRBD2	CASSYRGRGNNEQFF	TGTGCCAGCAGTTACCGCGGGAGGGGAAACAATGAGCAGTTCTTC
TRBV19	TRBJ1-2	NA	NA	CASSMGGGEGYTF	TGTGCCAGTAGTATGGGAGGAGGAGAGGGCTACACCTTC
TRBV27	TRBJ2-1	NA	NA	CASSLASTNEQFF	TGTGCCAGCAGTTTAGCTAGCACCAATGAGCAGTTCTTC
TRBV30	TRBJ2-1	NA	TRBD2	CAWTLAGGSYNEQFF	TGTGCCTGGACCCTAGCGGGAGGGTCCTACAATGAGCAGTTCTTC
TRBV6-1	TRBJ2-1	NA	TRBD2	CAFRGGRKGEQFF	TGTGCCTTTCGAGGCGGGAGAAAAGGTGAGCAGTTCTTC
TRBV5-5	TRBJ1-5	NA	TRBD1	CASSLKFAGQYNQPQHF	TGTGCCAGCAGCTTGAAGTTCGCGGGACAGTATAATCAGCCCCAGCATTTT
TRBV11-2	TRBJ2-5	NA	TRBD2	CASSLVPSGRGETQYF	TGTGCCAGCAGCTTAGTACCTAGCGGGAGGGGTGAGACCCAGTACTTC
TRBV7-9	TRBJ2-1	NA	NA	CASSTPGPVYEQFF	TGTGCCAGCAGCACCCCGGGACCCGTGTATGAGCAGTTCTTC
TRBV2	TRBJ1-5	NA	NA	CASSEGGAENQPQHF	TGTGCCAGCAGTGAAGGGGGGGCAGAGAATCAGCCCCAGCATTTT
TRBV4-2	TRBJ2-1	NA	TRBD2	CASSQVRGYNEQFF	TGTGCCAGCAGCCAAGTGCGGGGGTACAATGAGCAGTTCTTC
TRBV4-1	TRBJ2-7	NA	NA	CASSRGGQMGLEQYF	TGCGCCAGCAGCCGGGGCGGACAGATGGGTCTCGAGCAGTACTTC
TRBV7-8	TRBJ2-1	NA	NA	CASSLVAGGYNEQFF	TGTGCCAGCAGCTTAGTGGCGGGCGGTTACAATGAGCAGTTCTTC
TRBV9	TRBJ2-7	NA	NA	CASSVEPNPSYEQYF	TGTGCCAGCAGCGTAGAACCCAACCCCTCCTACGAGCAGTACTTC
TRBV9	TRBJ1-2	once	NA	CASSPRATPGVDGYTF	TGTGCCAGCAGCCCCCGGGCGACTCCAGGGGTCGATGGCTACACCTTC
TRBV4-2	TRBJ1-1	NA	TRBD1	CASSQEPDRGLNTEAFF	TGTGCCAGCAGCCAAGAGCCGGACAGGGGATTGAACACTGAAGCTTTCTTT
TRBV5-1	TRBJ2-7	NA	TRBD2	CASTWGTSGRNEQYF	TGCGCCAGCACCTGGGGGACTAGCGGGAGGAACGAGCAGTACTTC